This T cell receptor beta chain emerged from a study of OX40 agonist ivuxolimab in advanced cancers. Patients with autoimmune history or systemic immunosuppression were excluded. Profiling relied on immunoSEQ multiplex PCR, and the TCRdb table lists in-frame clones only, not all of them. In the table there are 45,000 to 60,000 clones, approximately 92% of which are singletons. CDR3 length equals 13 residues. V shed 3 bases and J shed 2 bases, with 7 bases lying between them. CDR1 and CDR2 (germline): LNHDA, SQIVND (reference sequence). The source material was CD4+ or CD8+ T cells sorted from blood, sampled in a trial of the OX40 agonist ivuxolimab. The chain combines TRBV19 with TRBJ2-5; a possible D gene is TRBD1 (5 bases). This receptor was identified in an adult with an advanced solid tumor such as melanoma, head and neck, liver or kidney cancer. The DNA of the CDR3 is TGTGCCAGTAGTATCCCAGGGCAAGAGACCCAGTACTTC. Encoded protein: CASSIPGQETQYF.